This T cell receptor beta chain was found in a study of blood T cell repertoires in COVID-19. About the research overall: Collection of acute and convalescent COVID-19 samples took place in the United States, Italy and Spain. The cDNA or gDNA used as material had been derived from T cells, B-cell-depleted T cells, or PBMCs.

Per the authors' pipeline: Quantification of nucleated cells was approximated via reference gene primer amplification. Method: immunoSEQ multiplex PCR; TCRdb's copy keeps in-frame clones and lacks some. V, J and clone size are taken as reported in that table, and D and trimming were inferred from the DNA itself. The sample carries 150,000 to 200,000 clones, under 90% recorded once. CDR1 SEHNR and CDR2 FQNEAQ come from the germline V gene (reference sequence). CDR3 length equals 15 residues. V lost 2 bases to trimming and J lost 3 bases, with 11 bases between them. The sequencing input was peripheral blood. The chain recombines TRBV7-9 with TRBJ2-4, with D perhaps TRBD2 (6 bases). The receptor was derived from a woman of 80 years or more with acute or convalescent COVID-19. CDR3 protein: CASSLMGGDKNIQYF. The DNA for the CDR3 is TGTGCCAGCAGCTTAATGGGCGGGGACAAAAACATTCAGTACTTC.